Listed here are 20 T cell receptor beta chains from one sample, sequenced in a study of cytomegalovirus exposure and HLA in healthy donors. Primers: 60 Vbeta forward and 13 Jbeta reverse. Data came from immunoSEQ multiplex PCR; TCRdb stores just in-frame clones and leaves some out. The table lists a few hundred thousand clones, over 75% of them singletons. The sequenced sample was PBMCs. These receptors were obtained from a girl aged 2 to 10 in good health and CMV-seronegative.

The CDR3 coding sequence is TGTGCCAGCAGCCGGGGGGTCCTAGAGACCCAGTACTTC. Translating it yields CASSRGVLETQYF. The chain joins TRBV5-6 to TRBJ2-5, with 7 bases fitting TRBD2. The CDR3 spans 13 residues. CDR1 SGHDT and CDR2 YYEEEE come from the germline V gene. Trimming at V came to 4 bases and at J to 4 bases, leaving 4 bases not matched to a gene.

The chain uses TRBV20-1 and TRBJ1-2; D gene uncertain. Germline V gives CDR1 DFQATT, CDR2 SNEGSKA (reference sequence). V gave up 3 bases and J gave up 7 bases, with 9 bases separating them. The CDR3 length is 11 residues. The CDR3 DNA sequence: TGCAGTGCTAGTCTGGAGAGTGGCTACACCTTC. Amino acids: CSASLESGYTF.

The rearrangement joins TRBV7-9 to TRBJ1-6; 7 nucleotides align to TRBD1. CDR3 length equals 17 residues. Germline V gives CDR1 SEHNR, CDR2 FQNEAQ (reference sequence). After removal of 3 bases from V and 6 bases from J, the junction contained 11 bases not matched to a gene. The CDR3 protein is CASSFRRPGQLNSPLHF. The CDR3 nucleotides are TGTGCCAGCAGCTTCCGACGGCCGGGACAGCTTAATTCACCCCTCCACTTT.

This sequence joins TRBV30 and TRBJ1-2; D is perhaps TRBD1 (6 bases). CDR3 length: 14 amino acids. V shed 5 bases and J shed 3 bases, with 16 bases lying between them. Per germline, CDR1 GTSNPN and CDR2 SVGIG (reference sequence). Here the CDR3 DNA reads TGTGCCTGGCGAGAATCAGGGGCATACTATGGCTACACCTTC. It specifies CAWRESGAYYGYTF.

The CDR3 here is CASSALPGGSTDTQYF. DNA of the CDR3: TGTGCCAGCAGCGCCCTTCCCGGGGGGAGCACAGATACGCAGTATTTT. J is TRBJ2-3 and V is TRBV9, with 7 bases that match TRBD2. This CDR3 has 16 amino acids. In germline, CDR1 is SGDLS, CDR2 YYNGEE. After removal of 3 bases from V and 0 bases from J, the junction contained 7 bases not matched to a gene.

The chain recombines TRBV5-1 with TRBJ2-5; D call uncertain. Per the germline V gene, CDR1 is SGHRS and CDR2 is YFSETQ. Trimming stripped 4 bases from V and 5 bases from J, with 9 bases between. The CDR3 has 12 amino acids. The CDR3 spells CASSVTEETQYF. The CDR3 region has the DNA TGCGCCAGCAGCGTAACGGAGGAGACCCAGTACTTC.

This chain connects TRBV6-1 to TRBJ1-2; the match to TRBD1 covers 8 bases. Germline V gives CDR1 MNHNS, CDR2 SASEGT. Trimming at V came to 4 bases and at J to 2 bases, leaving 6 bases not matched to a gene. The CDR3 is made up of 15 amino acids. The CDR3: CASSVVAGGNYGYTF. CDR3 DNA: TGTGCCAGCAGTGTTGTCGCAGGGGGCAACTATGGCTACACCTTC.

This clone has more than one count but fewer than ten. The chain employs TRBV6-1 and TRBJ2-7; 8 nucleotides line up with TRBD1. The CDR3 has 15 residues. Germline values: CDR1 MNHNS, CDR2 SASEGT. Unmatched junction bases numbered 9, after V lost 8 bases and J lost 0 bases. The CDR3 region has the DNA TGTGCCAGCGGGAGAGGACAGGGATTCTCCTACGAGCAGTACTTC. Protein product: CASGRGQGFSYEQYF.

This clone was recorded once. The chain combines TRBV6-5 with TRBJ1-2; tentative D call: TRBD1 (5 bases). Trimming removed 5 bases at V and 2 bases at J, with 9 bases between. This CDR3 has 13 amino acids. CDR1 and CDR2 (germline): MNHEY, SVGAGI. The CDR3 is CASSERDNYGYTF. The CDR3 DNA reads TGTGCCAGCAGTGAGCGGGACAACTATGGCTACACCTTC.

The V and J genes are TRBV6-1 and TRBJ1-2, with D tentatively TRBD1 (6 bases). The germline CDR1 and CDR2 sequences are MNHNS and SASEGT. The ends were cut back, 1 base at V and 8 bases at J, with 23 bases in the middle. The CDR3 is made up of 17 amino acids. The CDR3 DNA is TGTGCCAGCAGTGAAGTGGCGGGCAGGGGAGGGGGATTAGGCTACACCTTC. Amino acids: CASSEVAGRGGGLGYTF.

V gene TRBV6-5 combines with J gene TRBJ1-3; D is possibly TRBD1 (5 bases). V shed 4 bases and J shed 0 bases, with 7 bases lying between them. The germline V gene encodes CDR1 MNHEY and CDR2 SVGAGI. The length of the CDR3 is 14 residues. CDR3 nucleotides: TGTGCCAGCAGTTCGACAGCCTCTGGAAACACCATATATTTT. It codes for CASSSTASGNTIYF.

The V gene is TRBV7-9, the J gene TRBJ1-4; 9 bases fit TRBD1. The J segment lost 8 bases and the V segment lost 0 bases, leaving 4 bases of the junction unmatched. Germline V gene sequence: CDR1 SEHNR, CDR2 FQNEAQ (reference sequence). CDR3 length: 15 amino acids. CDR3 sequence reads: CASSLAGQGREKLFF. CDR3 nucleotides: TGTGCCAGCAGCTTAGCGGGACAGGGTCGAGAAAAACTGTTTTTT.

The gene calls are TRBV19 and TRBJ2-1, with D possibly matching TRBD1 (7 bases). Trimming took off 6 bases at V and 5 bases at J, with 14 bases between the two ends. Germline lookup yields CDR1 LNHDA and CDR2 SQIVND (reference sequence). This CDR3 spans 14 amino acids. CDR3 in DNA: TGTGCCAGTAGCTGGAGGGGGCCGGACAATGAGCAGTTCTTC. Protein product: CASSWRGPDNEQFF.

The chain uses TRBV5-1 and TRBJ2-1, with D uncertain. The germline V gene encodes CDR1 SGHRS and CDR2 YFSETQ. V lost 1 base, J lost 1 base, and 9 bases lay in between. The CDR3 extends over 15 amino acids. The CDR3 region has the DNA TGCGCCAGCAGCTTGTCTTCGGAGTCCTACAATGAGCAGTTCTTC. Translating gives CASSLSSESYNEQFF.

This sequence joins TRBV19 and TRBJ1-2, with D maybe TRBD1 (5 bases). CDR1 and CDR2 (germline): LNHDA, SQIVND (reference sequence). This CDR3 is 14 amino acids long. V lost 3 bases, J lost 3 bases, and 11 bases lay in between. The CDR3: CASSIGHEDYGYTF. The CDR3 nucleotides read TGTGCCAGTAGTATCGGACACGAGGACTATGGCTACACCTTC. Full variable domain (outside the CDR3, taken from reference TRBV19 and TRBJ1-2): DGGITQSPKYLFRKEGQNVTLSCEQNLNHDAMYWYRQDPGQGLRLIYYSQIVNDFQKGDIAEGYSVSREKKESFPLTVTSAQKNPTAFYLCASSIGHEDYGYTFGSGTRLTVV.

This rearrangement joins TRBV5-4 to TRBJ2-3; 7 bases match TRBD1. This CDR3 is built from 15 residues. Germline lookup yields CDR1 SGHNT and CDR2 YYREEE (reference sequence). J lost 0 bases, V lost 4 bases, and 5 bases had no gene match. In DNA, the CDR3 is TGTGCCAGCAGCCCAAGGGACAGCAGCACAGATACGCAGTATTTT. Its translation: CASSPRDSSTDTQYF. The complete variable domain, with remaining parts taken from reference TRBV5-4 and TRBJ2-3, reads ETGVTQSPTHLIKTRGQQVTLRCSSQSGHNTVSWYQQALGQGPQFIFQYYREEENGRGNFPPRFSGLQFPNYSSELNVNALELDDSALYLCASSPRDSSTDTQYFGPGTRLTVL.

The J gene is TRBJ2-2, the V gene TRBV19; possibly TRBD2 for D (6 bases). V was clipped by 5 bases and J by 13 bases, with 17 bases between them. There are 13 residues in the CDR3. The germline CDR1 and CDR2 sequences are LNHDA and SQIVND (reference sequence). DNA of the CDR3: TGTGCCAGTAGTCCCTCGCGGGGAGTATCGCTGTTTTTT. Amino acid sequence: CASSPSRGVSLFF.

Only a few counts were recorded for this clone. The chain joins TRBV23-1 to TRBJ2-7; D is uncertain. TRBV23-1 is an ORF; its function is uncertain. Deletions cut 2 bases from V and 3 bases from J, with 5 bases between. The length of the CDR3 is 12 residues. This chain's CDR3 is CASSQPGYEQYF. The CDR3 DNA is TGCGCCAGCAGTCAACCCGGCTACGAGCAGTACTTC.

V gene TRBV5-6 combines with J gene TRBJ1-1; maybe TRBD1 (6 bases). V lost 2 bases, J lost 2 bases, and 13 bases lay in between. Germline V lookup: CDR1 SGHDT, CDR2 YYEEEE. The CDR3 loop spans 15 amino acids. The CDR3: CASSFGGGRNTEAFF. The CDR3 nucleotides are TGTGCCAGCAGCTTCGGGGGGGGCAGAAACACTGAAGCTTTCTTT.

The chain uses TRBV4-1 and TRBJ2-2, with D hard to call. The germline V gene encodes CDR1 MGHRA and CDR2 YSYEKL. Trimming removed 0 bases from V and 4 bases from J, with 18 bases in between. The CDR3 sequence is 18 residues long. In nucleotides, the CDR3 is TGCGCCAGCAGCCAAGATCTGGTCACGTTCCTACCCACCGGGGAGCTGTTTTTT. Its protein product is CASSQDLVTFLPTGELFF.